This TCR beta chain derives from a study of blood T cell repertoires in COVID-19. Authors' methods: Amplified reference gene primers provided the basis for estimating nucleated cell counts. Clones were sequenced by immunoSEQ multiplex PCR, and TCRdb holds only the in-frame ones, with some missing. That table supplies the V and J calls and clone size; D and trimming were determined from the DNA. Of 200,000 to 250,000 clones listed, nearly 90% were seen once; the top ten hold under 4%. CDR1 and CDR2 from the germline V gene are KGHSH and LQKENI. V was pared by 0 bases and J by 5 bases, with 6 bases of the junction left unmatched. The CDR3 covers 15 residues.

The sequencing input was peripheral blood. The chain combines TRBV18 with TRBJ2-7; 8 nucleotides align to TRBD2. This clonotype was sampled from a man between 18 and 29 years old with active or convalescent COVID-19. CDR3 DNA: TGTGCCAGCTCACCACCTTCCAGCGGGAGTAACGAGCAGTACTTC. It specifies CASSPPSSGSNEQYF.